The source of this TCR beta chain is a study of Graves' ophthalmopathy and Graves' hyperthyroidism listed by TCRdb under 2018. Describing the broader study: Peripheral blood was collected at initial diagnosis, prior to any treatment. TCR beta repertoire signatures were used to distinguish Graves' ophthalmopathy from Graves' hyperthyroidism and to predict progression to ophthalmopathy. In total, approximately 130 blood samples were TCR-sequenced: 40 to 45 ophthalmopathy, some 72 hyperthyroidism and about 17 hyperthyroidism-to-ophthalmopathy patients. To explore V-J signatures distinguishing ophthalmopathy from hyperthyroidism, a discovery set of about a hundred patients (43 ophthalmopathy, around 55 stable hyperthyroidism) was enrolled. An independent validation cohort was composed of some 18 hyperthyroidism patients and about 16 patients who later progressed from hyperthyroidism to ophthalmopathy. T-cell repertoires of thyroid tissue and blood were compared in several hyperthyroidism patients. After sampling, hyperthyroidism patients received methimazole starting at 30 mg daily, and ophthalmopathy patients received high-dose intravenous methylprednisolone. The 100 discovery patients were randomly split 7:3 into training and test sets.

For repertoire sequencing, TCR beta CDR3 regions were amplified from RNA transcripts. The first round of RT-PCR was done with HTBI primers and the Qiagen OneStep RT-PCR kit, and was followed by a second round of multiplex PCR, then size selection and purification. Libraries were sequenced on an Illumina HiSeq2000 using paired-end 100 bp reads. The authors' pipeline ran thus. SOAPnuke was used to process the reads, throwing out any read that had adapters, had uncalled bases, had a mean Phred below 15, or lacked an exact constant-primer or identifier match. High-quality paired reads were merged with COPE v1.2.5. Unique nucleotide sequences were defined as clonotypes and aligned to IMGT TRB V, D and J references using MiTCR v1.1. Analysis was restricted to V-J combinations with a frequency above 0.0001, which covered roughly 99% of repertoires. For each V-J combination, a TCR clonal expansion and chaos score was defined as the ratio of F50 clonal expansion to chaos observed in the TCRdist matrix. Welch's t-statistics and random forest were used to reduce the features to 10 to 15 V-J combinations, which were then used as input to a naive Bayes classifier. Thyroid-blood repertoire similarity was quantified with the Morisita-Horn index. TCRdb reprocessing: public reads trimmed at Q25 with fastp, clones called with MiXCR, in-frame beta chains kept. Each entry merges the rows of one CDR3 protein and shows their most common DNA and genes. The V and J calls and clone size come from TCRdb's table, not from the authors' own analysis. A total of approximately 210,000 distinct CDR3 sequences appear in this sample, 20% to 25% of them only once. Clones ranked in the top ten supply 43% of the sample.

Ophthalmopathy patients had moderately to severely active disease, Clinical Activity Score of at least 3, NOSPECS grade of at least 4, and disease duration under 3 months. Patients with other autoimmune diseases, uncontrolled infections, pregnancy or lactation were excluded. Diagnosis relied on clinical symptoms, serum thyroxine, TRAb, thyroid ultrasound and orbital computed tomography. Using Ficoll-Paque density gradient centrifugation, PBMCs were isolated from 10 ml of fresh peripheral blood. Total RNA was extracted using Trizol reagent, and RNA quality was checked on an Agilent 2100 Bioanalyzer. Overall study results and their limits: Sample size was not predetermined statistically, and investigators were not blinded to group allocation. In cross-validation, the 13-signature model distinguished ophthalmopathy from stable hyperthyroidism with around 86% sensitivity and about 81% specificity, while in the test set the corresponding values were around 79% and 71%. Most expanded thyroid clonotypes with frequency above 0.001 were also detected in blood, suggesting blood repertoires may reflect the thyroid immune response. In validation, the model predicted ophthalmopathy progression with about 64% sensitivity and 72.22% specificity; around twelve predicted patients were CT-confirmed with GO in a median of roughly 6.8 months.

There are 14 amino acids in the CDR3, from cysteine to phenylalanine inclusive. Only the CDR3 DNA stays, 42 bases, in frame from base 1. Cut back by 2 bases and 3 bases, the V and J ends lie 10 bases apart. The germline V gene yields SGHTA for CDR1 and FQGTGA for CDR2. There are many counts of this clonotype. The antigen this receptor binds is unknown. No quality values exist for individual bases; no much larger clone is one base distant. Input material: peripheral blood. The rearranged segments are TRBV7-3 and TRBJ1-1; possibly the D gene is TRBD1, per 5 matching bases. The source is a woman aged 45-65 years with Graves' ophthalmopathy. Donor details come from another sample of the same person, matched by shared clones. The sequenced DNA: TGTGCCAGCAGCTTACGGGGGGGGGACACTGAAGCTTTCTTT. It translates as CASSLRGGDTEAFF.